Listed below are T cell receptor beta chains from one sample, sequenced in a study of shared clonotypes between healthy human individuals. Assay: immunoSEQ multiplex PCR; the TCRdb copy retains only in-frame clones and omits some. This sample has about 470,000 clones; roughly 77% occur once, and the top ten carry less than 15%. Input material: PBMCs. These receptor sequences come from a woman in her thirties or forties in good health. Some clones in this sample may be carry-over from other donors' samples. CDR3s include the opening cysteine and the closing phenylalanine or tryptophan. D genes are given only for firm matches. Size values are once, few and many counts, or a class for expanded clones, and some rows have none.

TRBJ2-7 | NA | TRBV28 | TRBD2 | TGTGCCAGCAGTTTATGGGGGACTAGCGGGAGCGGAGACGAGCAGTACTTC | CASSLWGTSGSGDEQYF
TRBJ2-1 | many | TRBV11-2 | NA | TGTGCCAGCAGCTTAGATAGGGGGGCGTCTGAGCAGTTCTTC | CASSLDRGASEQFF
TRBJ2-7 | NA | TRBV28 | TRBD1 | TGTGCCAGCAGTTTAGGTCAGGGGGCTAGCGAGCAGTACTTC | CASSLGQGASEQYF
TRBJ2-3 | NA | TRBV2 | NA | TGTGCCAGCAGTGAAGCGGGGGGCGCAGATACGCAGTATTTT | CASSEAGGADTQYF
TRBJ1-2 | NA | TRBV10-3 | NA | TGTGCCATCACGAGTCAGGGGTATGGCTACACCTTC | CAITSQGYGYTF
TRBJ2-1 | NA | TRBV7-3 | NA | TGTGCCAGCAGCTTAGAGACAGGAGCCCCTTACAATGAGCAGTTCTTC | CASSLETGAPYNEQFF
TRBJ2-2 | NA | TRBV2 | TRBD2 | TGTGCCAGCAGGGCGGGACTATATAACACCGGGGAGCTGTTTTTT | CASRAGLYNTGELFF
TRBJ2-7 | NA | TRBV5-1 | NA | TGCGCCAGCCAACCCGGGGGAATAACCTACGAGCAGTACTTC | CASQPGGITYEQYF
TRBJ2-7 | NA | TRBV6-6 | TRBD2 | TGTGCCAGCAGTTTGGGACTAGCGGGAGGATACGAGCAGTACTTC | CASSLGLAGGYEQYF
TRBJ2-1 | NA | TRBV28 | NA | TGTGCCAGCAGTTTAGGGAACAGGGTCGGTTTCAATGAGCAGTTCTTC | CASSLGNRVGFNEQFF
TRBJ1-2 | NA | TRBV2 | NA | TGTGCCAGCAGCGCAGGGGCCTTAAACTATGGCTACACCTTC | CASSAGALNYGYTF
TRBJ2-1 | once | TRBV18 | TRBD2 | TGTGCCAGCTCTACCAGTTTAGGACTAGCGGACAATGAGCAGTTCTTC | CASSTSLGLADNEQFF
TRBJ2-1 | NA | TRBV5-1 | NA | TGCGCCAGCAGCTTGGTGAGGGGATTGGAGCAGTTCTTC | CASSLVRGLEQFF
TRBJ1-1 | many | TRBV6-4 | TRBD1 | TGTGCCAGCAGTGAACAGGGGGCATCTGAAGCTTTCTTT | CASSEQGASEAFF
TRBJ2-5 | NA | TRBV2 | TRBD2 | TGTGCCAGCATCCCGGGAGAGGGGAGGGCCCAGTACTTC | CASIPGEGRAQYF
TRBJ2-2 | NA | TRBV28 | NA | TGTGCCAGCAGTTTAGAGGGTAGCGCCGGGGAGCTGTTTTTT | CASSLEGSAGELFF
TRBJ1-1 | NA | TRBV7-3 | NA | TGTGCCAGCAGCTACTCGATGGGGACTGAAGCTTTCTTT | CASSYSMGTEAFF
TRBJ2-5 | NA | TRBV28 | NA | TGTGCCAGCAGTTACGCCCCAGAGACCCAGTACTTC | CASSYAPETQYF
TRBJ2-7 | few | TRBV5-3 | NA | TGTGCCAGAAGCACACGACTAGGAGCCCCCTACGAGCAGTACTTC | CARSTRLGAPYEQYF
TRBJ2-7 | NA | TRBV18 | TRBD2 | TGTGCCAGCTCACCACCGTCGGGACTAGCTTACGAGCAGTACTTC | CASSPPSGLAYEQYF
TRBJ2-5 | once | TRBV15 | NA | TGTGCCACCAGCAGAGAGGGGAACCAAGAGACCCAGTACTTC | CATSREGNQETQYF
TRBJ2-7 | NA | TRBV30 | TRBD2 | TGTGCCTGGAGTGAAGGACTAGCGGGGTCTGGGGAGCAGTACTTC | CAWSEGLAGSGEQYF
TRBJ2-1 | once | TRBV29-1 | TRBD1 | TGCAGCGTATCCTGGACAGGGGGCATAAATGAGCAGTTCTTC | CSVSWTGGINEQFF
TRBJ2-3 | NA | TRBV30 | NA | TGTGCCTGGAGTGTTGGTCACACAGATACGCAGTATTTT | CAWSVGHTDTQYF
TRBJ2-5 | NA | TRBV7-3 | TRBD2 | TGTGCCAGCGGACTAGCGGGCGGAGAGACCCAGTACTTC | CASGLAGGETQYF
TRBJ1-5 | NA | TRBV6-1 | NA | TGTGCCAGCAGTGAACAGGGTAAAGATCAGCCCCAGCATTTT | CASSEQGKDQPQHF
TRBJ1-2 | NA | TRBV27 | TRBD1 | TGTGCCAGCAGGGGGACAGGGAGTCGCTATGGCTACACCTTC | CASRGTGSRYGYTF
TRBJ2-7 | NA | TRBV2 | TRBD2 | TGTGCCAGCATAGGGACTAGCGTCCCTTACGAGCAGTACTTC | CASIGTSVPYEQYF
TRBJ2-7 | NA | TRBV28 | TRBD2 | TGTGCCAGCAGTTTAAGGGTACCTAGCGGGAGCAGCGAGCAGTACTTC | CASSLRVPSGSSEQYF
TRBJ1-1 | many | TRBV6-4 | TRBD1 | TGTGCCAGCAGTCTACACCCTGACAGGGGCAGTGAAGCTTTCTTT | CASSLHPDRGSEAFF
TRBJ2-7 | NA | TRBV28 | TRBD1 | TGTGCCAGCAGTTTCGCCGAGGGGACAGGATTCTACGAGCAGTACTTC | CASSFAEGTGFYEQYF
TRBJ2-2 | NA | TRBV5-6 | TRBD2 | TGTGCCAGCAGCTTTGCGGGAGCCGGGGAGCTGTTTTTT | CASSFAGAGELFF
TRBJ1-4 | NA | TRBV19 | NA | TGTGCCAGTAGTATGGGGGGAGCAACTAATGAAAAACTGTTTTTT | CASSMGGATNEKLFF
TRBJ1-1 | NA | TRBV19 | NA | TGTGCCAGTAGTACCAAAGGGGTGGGGAACACTGAAGCTTTCTTT | CASSTKGVGNTEAFF
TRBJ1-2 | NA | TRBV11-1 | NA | TGTGCCAGCCGGTTTACGGGGGCCGCGAACGGCTACACCTTC | CASRFTGAANGYTF
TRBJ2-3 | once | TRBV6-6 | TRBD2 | TGTGCCAGCAGTTACGGTCTAGCGGGAGGCACAGATACGCAGTATTTT | CASSYGLAGGTDTQYF
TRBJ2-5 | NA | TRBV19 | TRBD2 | TGTGCCAGTAGTATGCGGACTAGCGGGACGGAGACCCAGTACTTC | CASSMRTSGTETQYF
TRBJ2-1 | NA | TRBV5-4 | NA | TGTGCCAGCAGCTCACGGTTCGGGGATGAGTATGAGCAGTTCTTC | CASSSRFGDEYEQFF
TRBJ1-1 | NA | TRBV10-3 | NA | TGTGCCATCAGTGTATCAGGGCCTGAAGCTTTCTTT | CAISVSGPEAFF
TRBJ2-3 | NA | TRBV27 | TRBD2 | TGTGCCAGCAGTTTCAGCGGGAGGCCCCCGCGCACAGATACGCAGTATTTT | CASSFSGRPPRTDTQYF
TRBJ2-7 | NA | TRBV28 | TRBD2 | TGTGCCAGCAGTTCCCCGGGTTCCACTAGCGGGGGCTATTACGAGCAGTACTTC | CASSSPGSTSGGYYEQYF
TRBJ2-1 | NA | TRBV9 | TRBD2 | TGTGCCAGCAGCCCCCGTTACTCTAGCGGGGCCTACAATGAGCAGTTCTTC | CASSPRYSSGAYNEQFF
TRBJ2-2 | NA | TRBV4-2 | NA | TGTGCCAGCAGCCCCTCCCTAGCGAGCAACACCGGGGAGCTGTTTTTT | CASSPSLASNTGELFF
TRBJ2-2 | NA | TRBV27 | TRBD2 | TGTGCCAGCAGGGTAGCGGGAGGGACCACCGGGGAGCTGTTTTTT | CASRVAGGTTGELFF
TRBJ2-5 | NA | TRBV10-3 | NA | TGTGCCATCAGTGAGTCGGATAGGGGGGGAACCCAGTACTTC | CAISESDRGGTQYF
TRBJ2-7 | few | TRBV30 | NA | TGTGCCTGGAGTCAGGTGGGGCACTTTTCCTACGAGCAGTACTTC | CAWSQVGHFSYEQYF